Detailed here is one TCR beta chain. Its target is not known. The data were taken from a study of T cell clonotyping in hematopoietic cell transplantation. Background on the study: Recipient samples before transplant were obtained post-cytoreduction.

Overall study results and limits: No sorting was done, leaving CD4 and CD8 contributions mixed. Broader posttransplant TCR repertoire diversity was predicted by graft donor and pretransplant recipient Inverse Simpson Index values.

TCRdb's table, derived via immunoSEQ multiplex PCR, lists solely in-frame clones and lacks some. The sample yields 20,000 to 30,000 clones, 84% seen once. Germline CDR1 and CDR2: SGHTA and FQGNSA. V lost 5 bases to trimming and J lost 2 bases; unmatched junction nucleotides: 12. This CDR3 has 16 residues. Time point specified: recipient sample about 28 days before transplant, after cytoreduction. Recipient blood drawn about 28 days pretransplant and days 30, 100, 180 after. The gene calls are TRBV7-2 and TRBJ2-7; 7 bases are shared with TRBD2. The receptor comes from a woman aged 55-70 years with acute myeloid leukemia. Some clones in this sample may be carry-over from other donors' samples. This material consisted of peripheral blood mononuclear cells, taken before stem cell transplant. CDR3 sequence reads: CASSPVGGELTYEQYF. DNA for the CDR3: TGTGCCAGCAGCCCGGTTGGGGGGGAACTTACCTACGAGCAGTACTTC.